This TCR beta chain was observed in a study of T-cell reconstitution after alpha-beta-depleted transplantation in children. J gave up 2 bases and V 6 bases, and 9 bases lay outside the gene matches. Per the germline V gene, CDR1 is MNHEY and CDR2 is SMNVEV (reference sequence). The CDR3 length is 18 residues. The TCRbeta library incorporated unique molecular identifiers. One entry per CDR3 protein, called by TCRdb with MiXCR from the PCR reads. The table has 500,000 or so distinct CDR3 sequences, over 25% seen once. The specimen comprised PBMCs from the stem cell graft donor, sampled from the stem cell graft. This chain connects TRBV27 to TRBJ2-1; 14 nucleotides agree with TRBD2. The clonotype comes from a human donor who donated a stem cell graft to a child with aplastic anemia. CDR3 in DNA: TGTGCCAGCAGCCTGGGACTAGCGGGAGTGGGAACCTACAATGAGCAGTTCTTC. This encodes CASSLGLAGVGTYNEQFF.